These 7 T cell receptor beta chains came from one sample sequenced in a study of T cells in Graves' hyperthyroidism and ophthalmopathy. Researchers took RNA transcripts and amplified the TCR beta CDR3 regions from them. HTBI primers drove first-round RT-PCR of the TCR CDR3. TCRdb called the multiplex PCR reads again in MiXCR, with one record for every CDR3 protein. The data contain about 710,000 distinct CDR3 sequences, 16% of them seen just once; the ten biggest clones take up around 7.7%. What was sequenced was blood. The receptors were gathered from a man aged 18-30 years with Graves' hyperthyroidism.

This clonotype turned up a few times. The chain uses TRBV20-1 and TRBJ2-2; TRBD2 aligns across 12 bases. The ends lost 6 bases at V and 8 bases at J; junction bases unmatched: 19. The germline V gene has CDR1 DFQATT and CDR2 SNEGSKA (reference sequence). The CDR3 runs 18 residues. The CDR3 loop is CSATFDRTSGKVIGELFF. The CDR3 coding sequence is TGCAGTGCAACTTTCGACCGGACTAGCGGGAAGGTGATAGGGGAGCTGTTTTTT.

V and J are TRBV20-1 and TRBJ2-4, with 11 bases aligning to TRBD1. V lost 0 bases and J lost 6; bases outside the gene matches: 10. Per the germline V gene, CDR1 is DFQATT and CDR2 is SNEGSKA (reference sequence). The CDR3 is 17 amino acids. CDR3 in DNA: TGCAGTGCTAGAGATCGTGGGACAGGGGGGATAACAAACATTCAGTACTTC. This gives the protein CSARDRGTGGITNIQYF.

In its sample, this clonotype was seen once. The J gene is TRBJ2-2, the V gene TRBV5-1, with 8 bases identical to TRBD2. J gave up 4 bases and V 4 bases, and 9 bases lay outside the gene matches. The CDR3 contains 16 residues. Germline V lookup: CDR1 SGHRS, CDR2 YFSETQ. The CDR3 sequence: CASSNGLAGPTGELFF. The CDR3 nucleotides are TGCGCCAGCAGCAATGGACTAGCAGGACCCACCGGGGAGCTGTTTTTT.

This clonotype was seen more than once but under ten times. The CDR3 reads CAWSRGTVPGWEKLFF. DNA for the CDR3: TGTGCCTGGAGTAGGGGGACGGTCCCCGGATGGGAAAAACTGTTTTTT. This chain links TRBV30 with TRBJ1-4, with D possibly TRBD1 on 6 matching bases. This CDR3 is built from 16 residues. The V and J ends lost 2 bases and 8 bases respectively, with 21 bases between them. CDR1 GTSNPN and CDR2 SVGIG come from the germline V gene (reference sequence).

This clonotype was observed a few times. CDR3 bases: TGTGCCAGCAGTCCGACAGACCCTTACTATGGCTACACCTTC. As protein: CASSPTDPYYGYTF. V gene TRBV6-1 combines with J gene TRBJ1-2, with a weak D call TRBD1 (5 bases). The CDR3 covers 14 residues. The germline CDR1 and CDR2 sequences are MNHNS and SASEGT. Between the trimmed V and J ends, which lost 5 bases and 3 bases, there was a span of 13 bases.

This clonotype was counted ten times or more. This chain connects TRBV6-2 or TRBV6-3 to TRBJ2-1, with 9 bases aligning to TRBD2. Germline V gene data show CDR1 as MNHEY and CDR2 as SVGEGT. The CDR3 extends over 16 amino acids. After removal of 6 bases from V and 0 bases from J, the junction contained 6 bases not matched to a gene. DNA for the CDR3: TGTGCCAGCAGCCCCCATAGCGGGAGCTCCTACAATGAGCAGTTCTTC. Translated, it gives CASSPHSGSSYNEQFF.

The genes are TRBV18 and TRBJ1-2; 8 positions match TRBD1. There are 14 residues in the CDR3. Germline CDR1 KGHSH, CDR2 LQKENI. V lost 4 bases to trimming and J lost 3 bases; unmatched junction nucleotides: 4. The CDR3 is CASSRGQAYYGYTF. Written as DNA, the CDR3 is TGTGCCAGCTCACGGGGACAGGCCTACTATGGCTACACCTTC.